Sequencing of this T cell receptor (beta chain) was carried out in a study of blood T cells in healthy people across ages. This clonotype was found a few times. Its antigen is unknown. Study results and limitations: PBMCs were not sorted, which prevented a conclusive comparison of naive versus antigen-experienced cells. The study regarded diversity estimates from one million T cells as underestimates. The CMV status of each donor remained undetermined, and this could have confounded shifts in expanded clonotypes.

CDR1 MGHRA and CDR2 YSYEKL come from the germline V gene. The CDR3 runs 17 residues. The V end was cut by 0 bases, the J end by 5 bases, with 19 bases between. A second about 7 to 12 cycle PCR used barcoded and J-beta primers. Paired-end reads containing CDR3 totaled no fewer than 2.5 million for each sample. TCRdb used MiXCR to reprocess the 5' RACE reads, holding one entry per CDR3 protein. Of about 1.5 million distinct CDR3 sequences in the sample, around 40% are singletons; the top ten hold 4%. The rearrangement joins TRBV4-1 to TRBJ1-2, with D perhaps matching TRBD1 (6 bases). The receptor was isolated from a woman aged 18-29 years in good health. The sample was blood. CDR3 coding DNA: TGCGCCAGCAGCCAAGAGCCGGCCGTGGGGGGCGAATATGGCTACACCTTC. Amino acids: CASSQEPAVGGEYGYTF.